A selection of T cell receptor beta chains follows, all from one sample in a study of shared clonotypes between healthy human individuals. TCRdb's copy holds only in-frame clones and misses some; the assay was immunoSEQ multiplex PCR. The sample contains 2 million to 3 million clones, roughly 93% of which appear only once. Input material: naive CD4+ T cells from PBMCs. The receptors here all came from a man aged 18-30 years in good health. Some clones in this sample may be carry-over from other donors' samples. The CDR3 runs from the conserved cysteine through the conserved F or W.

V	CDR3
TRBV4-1	CASSQDPVGGGGYTF
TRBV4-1	CASSQVGLPGDTQYF
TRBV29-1	CSVLSSGANVLTF
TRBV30	CAWSEAGINEKLFF
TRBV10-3	CAISDYTQTSGRNNEQFF
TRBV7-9	CASSGSAAGEQYF
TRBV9	CASSVGLGFSDTQYF
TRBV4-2	CASSQVSQNYQPQHF
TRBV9	CASSARQGSSSYEQYF
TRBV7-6	CASSRDGQETQYF
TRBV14	CASSRRAGVETQYF
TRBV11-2	CASSFTGGWNTEAFF
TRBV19	CASSIGHLENIQYF
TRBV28	CASRTGGSGANVLTF
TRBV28	CASGVNTIYF
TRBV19	CASSRGSYEQYF
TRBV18	CASSPLMDSKGGYEQYF
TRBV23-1	CASSQSLEALTRDLPLDEQYF
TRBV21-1	CASSKPSGTSRGGANVLTF
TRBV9	CASSVEAGGQPQHF
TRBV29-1	CSVAFGSSGSYEQYF
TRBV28	CASRGDRGNQPQHF
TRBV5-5	CASSWIRETQYF
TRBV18	CASSPQGQGASEQFF
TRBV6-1	CAMGLGLPSYEQYF
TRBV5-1	CASSLTTSGSPDTQYF
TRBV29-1	CSVVEGANEKLFF
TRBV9	CASSGSWTASSTDTQYF
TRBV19	CATTPGQLHTGELFF
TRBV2	CASSQDGPYERGYTF
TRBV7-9	CASSLEREGETQYF
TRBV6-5	CASSPTGWAYEQYF
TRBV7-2	CASTLSRTDTQYF
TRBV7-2	CASSPTGDSPLHF
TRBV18	CASSPQNTGELFF
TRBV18	CASSPRQGRDTEAFF
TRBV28	CASAHRDPITGPQYF
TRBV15	CATSREGLNYEQYF
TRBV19	CASSIGLAGGYEQYF
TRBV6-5	CASRGSWGYTF
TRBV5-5	CASSLVWTGENEKLFF